A single sample is the source of the 11 T cell receptor beta chains below, sequenced in a study of human T cells and chemical hapten exposure. TCRdb passed the RACE reads through MiXCR, listing each CDR3 protein once. The sample holds about 380,000 distinct CDR3 sequences, roughly 6.3% seen once. The time point denotes: patch test 2, 6 weeks after DPC sensitization. Treatment here: therapeutic diphenylcyclopropenone sensitization with weekly scalp DPC. Sample: whole blood, taken in connection with sensitization to the hapten diphenylcyclopropenone (DPC). Receptor source: a woman aged 18-29 years with alopecia areata. Some clones in this sample may be carry-over from other donors' samples.

This clonotype was recorded at least ten times. The chain uses TRBV29-1 and TRBJ2-3; the D is unclear. Germline assignment: CDR1 SQVTM and CDR2 ANQGSEA. The germline V and J ends were trimmed by 4 bases and 5 bases, with 10 bases remaining between them. This CDR3 spans 12 amino acids. CDR3 amino acids: CSVVLYRDTQYF. In DNA form, the CDR3 reads TGCAGCGTTGTTCTGTATCGAGATACGCAGTATTTT.

This clonotype has ten or more counts. The CDR3, as DNA: TGTGCCAGCTCACCACAGGGGACAGGGAGTAATTCACCCCTCCACTTT. This translates into CASSPQGTGSNSPLHF. The chain uses TRBV18 and TRBJ1-6; TRBD1 matches 9 bases. Unmatched junction bases numbered 4, after V lost 1 base and J lost 6 bases. CDR3 size: 16 residues. Germline CDR1 reads KGHSH; CDR2 reads LQKENI.

This chain connects TRBV6-5 to TRBJ2-1; the match to TRBD2 covers 9 bases. With V trimmed by 2 bases and J by 10 bases, 9 bases remained unmatched. Germline CDR1 MNHEY, CDR2 SVGAGI. This CDR3 contains 15 residues. The CDR3 here is CASSYPRGGAGEQFF. The CDR3 region has the DNA TGTGCCAGCAGTTACCCCCGCGGGGGGGCCGGGGAGCAGTTCTTC.

The rearrangement uses TRBV4-3 and TRBJ2-5; the D gene could be TRBD1 or TRBD2 (6 bases each). CDR1 and CDR2 from the germline V gene are LGHNA and YSLEER. Trimming left V 1 base short and J 1 base short, with 13 bases between. The CDR3 is 16 amino acids. The CDR3 spells CASSQAFGGLQETQYF. In DNA, the CDR3 is TGCGCCAGCAGCCAAGCTTTTGGGGGGCTCCAAGAGACCCAGTACTTC.

This clonotype was counted ten times or more. The chain couples TRBV28 to TRBJ2-3; D may be TRBD1 (6 bases). The germline gives CDR1 MDHEN, CDR2 SYDVKM. V lost 2 bases and J lost 1, with 19 bases in between. The CDR3 sequence is 18 residues long. The CDR3 coding sequence is TGTGCCAGCAGTTTAGTTGTGGGTATTGCAGGGGGCACAGATACGCAGTATTTT. Its translation: CASSLVVGIAGGTDTQYF. The full variable domain, rest sourced from reference TRBV28 and TRBJ2-3, is DVKVTQSSRYLVKRTGEKVFLECVQDMDHENMFWYRQDPGLGLRLIYFSYDVKMKEKGDIPEGYSVSREKKERFSLILESASTNQTSMYLCASSLVVGIAGGTDTQYFGPGTRLTVL.

This clonotype was seen at least ten times. The V gene is TRBV7-2, the J gene TRBJ1-5; D unclear. In germline, CDR1 is SGHTA, CDR2 FQGNSA. Trimming left V 6 bases short and J 7 bases short, with 10 bases between. The CDR3 spans 12 residues. The CDR3 region has the DNA TGTGCCAGCAGTTTAAGAGGACAGCCCCAGCATTTT. As protein: CASSLRGQPQHF.

The gene calls are TRBV11-2 and TRBJ2-1, with 7 bases matching TRBD1. Germline-derived CDR1 and CDR2 are SGHAT and FQNNGV. V shed 1 base and J 10 bases; nucleotides not matched to a gene: 4. The CDR3 totals 13 residues. The CDR3 here is CASSLGGTAEQFF. The DNA for the CDR3 is TGTGCCAGCAGCTTAGGAGGGACAGCAGAGCAGTTCTTC.

This clonotype has at least ten counts. This chain joins TRBV7-2 and TRBJ1-1; TRBD1 matches 7 bases. Looked up from germline, CDR1 is SGHTA and CDR2 is FQGNSA. There are 15 residues in the CDR3. The J segment lost 2 bases and the V segment lost 3 bases, leaving 6 bases of the junction unmatched. CDR3 amino acids: CASSFSGTANTEAFF. CDR3 DNA sequence: TGTGCCAGCAGCTTTTCCGGGACAGCTAACACTGAAGCTTTCTTT.

V usage is TRBV20-1 and J usage is TRBJ2-3, with D possibly TRBD2 on 6 matching bases. Deletions cut 3 bases from V and 2 bases from J, with 12 bases between. Germline assignment: CDR1 DFQATT and CDR2 SNEGSKA (reference sequence). This CDR3 contains 14 residues. The CDR3 spells CSASGGVTTDTQYF. CDR3 DNA sequence: TGCAGTGCTAGCGGAGGGGTCACCACAGATACGCAGTATTTT.

The chain combines TRBV5-6 with TRBJ2-5, with D possibly TRBD2 on 6 matching bases. The germline V and J ends were trimmed by 6 bases and 5 bases, with 17 bases remaining between them. The CDR3 runs to 14 residues. The germline V gene has CDR1 SGHDT and CDR2 YYEEEE. The CDR3 region has the DNA TGTGCCAGCACCGCATCCGGGGGTATCGAGACCCAGTACTTC. Its translation: CASTASGGIETQYF. The full variable domain, completed using reference TRBV5-6 and TRBJ2-5, is DAGVTQSPTHLIKTRGQQVTLRCSPKSGHDTVSWYQQALGQGPQFIFQYYEEEERQRGNFPDRFSGHQFPNYSSELNVNALLLGDSALYLCASTASGGIETQYFGPGTRLLVL.

This clonotype turned up a few times. The chain has TRBV6-2 or TRBV6-3 and TRBJ2-1; TRBD1 might be the D (5 bases). Germline V gene lookup returns CDR1 MNHEY and CDR2 SVGEGT. The CDR3 covers 17 residues. V shed 3 bases and J shed 4 bases, with 19 bases lying between them. CDR3 sequence (DNA): TGTGCCAGCAGTTATTCTCCGGCGGCAGGGATGTACAATGAGCAGTTCTTC. It encodes CASSYSPAAGMYNEQFF.